The rows below give T cell receptor beta chains drawn from one sample of a study of blood T cell repertoires in COVID-19. Generated by immunoSEQ multiplex PCR, the TCRdb table keeps only in-frame clones and is missing some. The sample includes around 150,000 clones, 76% of them seen just once. The material sequenced was peripheral blood. These receptors were obtained from a woman of 80 years or more with active or convalescent COVID-19. The CDR3 runs from the conserved cysteine through the conserved F or W. A D gene is named only where the DNA matches it firmly. Expanded clones get a size class; other rows say once, few or many, or leave the size out.

>-|TRBD1|TRBJ1-4|TRBV6-5
CATLTGGLEKLFF
TGTGCCACCTTGACAGGGGGTTTAGAAAAACTGTTTTTT
>-|TRBD1|TRBJ2-1|TRBV28
CASSPGGAGYNEQFF
TGTGCCAGCAGCCCAGGGGGCGCTGGCTACAATGAGCAGTTCTTC
>-|TRBD1|TRBJ1-1|TRBV6-5
CASTLDRVVTEAFF
TGTGCCAGCACCCTGGACAGGGTGGTGACTGAAGCTTTCTTT
>-|-|TRBJ2-5|TRBV4-2
CASSQGGGAGETQYF
TGTGCCAGCAGCCAGGGAGGAGGGGCAGGAGAGACCCAGTACTTC
>-|TRBD1|TRBJ1-1|TRBV7-3
CASSLTGGTTLNTEAFF
TGTGCCAGCAGCTTGACAGGGGGGACAACTTTGAACACTGAAGCTTTCTTT
>-|-|TRBJ1-3|TRBV28
CASTPPGEGNTIYF
TGTGCCAGCACTCCCCCAGGGGAGGGTAACACCATATATTTT
>-|TRBD2|TRBJ2-3|TRBV7-6
CASSLGATGGADTQYF
TGTGCCAGCAGCTTAGGGGCAACCGGGGGGGCCGATACGCAGTATTTT
>-|TRBD2|TRBJ2-5|TRBV2
CAREAGGYQETQYF
TGTGCCAGGGAAGCGGGGGGTTACCAAGAGACCCAGTACTTC
>-|-|TRBJ1-6|TRBV5-1
CASSLTDSNSPLHF
TGCGCCAGCAGCTTGACGGACAGCAATTCACCCCTCCACTTT
>many|-|TRBJ2-1|TRBV30
CAWSRDTPNEQFF
TGTGCCTGGAGTCGGGACACCCCCAATGAGCAGTTCTTC
>-|-|TRBJ1-2|TRBV5-6
CASSLVGARSNYGYTF
TGTGCCAGCAGCTTGGTTGGGGCAAGGTCTAACTATGGCTACACCTTC
>-|-|TRBJ2-7|TRBV5-1
CASSYSNGGTQYF
TGCGCCAGCAGTTATTCAAATGGTGGGACTCAGTACTTC
>-|TRBD1|TRBJ2-2|TRBV5-4
CASSPGQGVRTGELFF
TGTGCCAGCAGCCCAGGACAGGGGGTACGGACCGGGGAGCTGTTTTTT
>-|-|TRBJ2-2|TRBV30
CAWSVSVTGELFF
TGTGCCTGGAGTGTATCGGTCACCGGGGAGCTGTTTTTT
>-|-|TRBJ1-5|TRBV19
CASSTQTENQPQHF
TGTGCCAGTAGTACCCAGACAGAAAATCAGCCCCAGCATTTT
>many|-|TRBJ1-5|TRBV6-5
CASMRSRGSNQPQHF
TGTGCCAGCATGAGATCTAGGGGTAGCAATCAGCCCCAGCATTTT
>few|-|TRBJ1-5|TRBV18
CASNGGADSNQPQHF
TGTGCCAGCAACGGGGGGGCCGATAGCAATCAGCCCCAGCATTTT
>-|-|TRBJ2-7|TRBV20-1
CSASRWGEQDAYEQYF
TGCAGTGCTAGTCGATGGGGGGAACAGGACGCCTACGAGCAGTACTTC
>-|TRBD1|TRBJ1-4|TRBV5-1
CASSRPGGLEKLFF
TGCGCCAGCAGCCGTCCAGGGGGCCTGGAAAAACTGTTTTTT
>-|-|TRBJ1-2|TRBV6-5
CASSFQQGGYGYTF
TGTGCCAGCAGTTTTCAACAGGGCGGCTATGGCTACACCTTC
>-|-|TRBJ2-7|TRBV12-3/TRBV12-4
CASTAGAAYEQYF
TGTGCCAGCACCGCAGGGGCGGCCTACGAGCAGTACTTC
>-|-|TRBJ1-6|TRBV28
CASSLRGGVNSPLHF
TGTGCCAGCAGTTTAAGGGGTGGGGTGAATTCACCCCTCCACTTT
>-|-|TRBJ2-4|TRBV7-2
CASSLEQGFNKNIQYF
TGTGCCAGCAGCTTAGAGCAGGGGTTCAACAAAAACATTCAGTACTTC
>-|-|TRBJ1-2|TRBV4-3
CASSQVGGGRGYGYTF
TGCGCCAGCAGCCAAGTCGGGGGGGGCCGGGGCTATGGCTACACCTTC
>-|-|TRBJ2-1|TRBV4-3
CASSQDRLANEQFF
TGCGCCAGCAGCCAAGATCGTTTGGCAAATGAGCAGTTCTTC
>-|TRBD1|TRBJ1-1|TRBV3-1/TRBV3-2
CASSQGQGLAFF
TGTGCCAGCAGCCAAGGACAGGGGTTAGCTTTCTTT
>-|TRBD1|TRBJ2-7|TRBV5-1
CASSPGTGPYEQYF
TGCGCCAGCAGCCCCGGGACAGGGCCCTACGAGCAGTACTTC
>-|-|TRBJ1-5|TRBV6-5
CASSSRLGEPQHF
TGTGCCAGCAGCTCAAGACTCGGGGAGCCCCAGCATTTT
>-|TRBD1|TRBJ1-1|TRBV5-6
CASSLLSRGDTEAFF
TGTGCCAGCAGCTTGCTATCCAGGGGGGACACTGAAGCTTTCTTT
>once|TRBD2|TRBJ2-7|TRBV6-5
CASSPSGGGSYEQYF
TGTGCCAGCAGCCCAAGCGGGGGGGGCTCCTACGAGCAGTACTTC
>-|-|TRBJ1-2|TRBV28
CASTPGGNYYGYTF
TGTGCCAGCACCCCGGGAGGGAACTACTATGGCTACACCTTC
>-|-|TRBJ1-4|TRBV6-6
CASISSSGASEKLFF
TGTGCCAGCATCTCAAGTTCAGGGGCTAGTGAAAAACTGTTTTTT
>-|-|TRBJ1-1|TRBV27
CASSYSGGRLNTEAFF
TGTGCCAGCAGCTACTCCGGGGGACGGTTGAACACTGAAGCTTTCTTT
>once|TRBD1|TRBJ2-7|TRBV28
CASSLRTGVHYEQYF
TGTGCCAGCAGTTTAAGGACAGGGGTTCACTACGAGCAGTACTTC
>-|TRBD2|TRBJ2-1|TRBV4-1
CASSYRAPGLAVSSYNEQFF
TGCGCCAGCAGCTACCGGGCGCCGGGACTAGCGGTCAGCTCCTACAATGAGCAGTTCTTC
>-|-|TRBJ1-4|TRBV6-5
CASIPRGGGNEKLFF
TGTGCCAGCATTCCTAGGGGGGGAGGGAATGAAAAACTGTTTTTT